A selection of T cell receptor beta chains follows, all from one sample in a study of vaccination and CD4 T cells after COVID-19. Their target antigens are unknown. TCRdb used MiXCR to reprocess the PCR reads, holding one entry per CDR3 protein. The data contain about 17,000 distinct CDR3 sequences, about 61% of them singletons. Sequencing input: CD4+ T cells from blood, cultured in vitro. These receptors were taken from a human donor who had recovered from COVID-19. CDR3s include the opening cysteine and the closing phenylalanine or tryptophan.

v_gene	j_gene	CDR3aa
TRBV19	TRBJ1-6	CASSSDWESSPLHF
TRBV7-2	TRBJ2-1	CASSPEGRGAGGRLNEQFF
TRBV7-8	TRBJ2-5	CASSIWDLQETQYF
TRBV24-1	TRBJ1-4	CATSDPHSGGTREKLFF
TRBV20-1	TRBJ2-5	CSASGQETQYF
TRBV7-8	TRBJ1-1	CASSFYRQTEAFF
TRBV20-1	TRBJ2-5	CSARTSGETQYF
TRBV27	TRBJ2-7	CASSLSGARTYEQYF
TRBV20-1	TRBJ2-5	CSASQGGTETQYF
TRBV4-3	TRBJ1-2	CASSQGQATGYTF
TRBV20-1	TRBJ2-3	CSAPGLTDTQYF
TRBV6-1	TRBJ1-1	CASSRGTVLKAFF
TRBV7-2	TRBJ1-1	CASSVLNTEAFF
TRBV12-3/TRBV12-4	TRBJ2-3	CASSFVRGGSDTQYF
TRBV7-2	TRBJ2-3	CASSASGSVPDTQYF
TRBV20-1	TRBJ2-1	CSASNRREGVNEQFF
TRBV6-5	TRBJ2-7	CASSSPYEQYF
TRBV7-9	TRBJ1-1	CASSVAGGSWTEAFF
TRBV20-1	TRBJ2-1	CSGGLITYNEQFF
TRBV24-1	TRBJ2-3	CATSDKTEPLDTQYF
TRBV20-1	TRBJ2-1	CSASGGGSYNEQFF
TRBV20-1	TRBJ1-2	CSAREDRVPYGYTF
TRBV11-3	TRBJ2-7	CASSQGVDYEQYF
TRBV10-3	TRBJ2-3	CAIKIAGRTDTQYF
TRBV6-5	TRBJ2-7	CASSSAGVGEQYF
TRBV20-1	TRBJ2-7	CSASTNYEQYF
TRBV7-2	TRBJ2-2	CASSRGTVAGELFF
TRBV6-1	TRBJ1-1	CASRPRTDVNTEAFF
TRBV21-1	TRBJ1-1	CASSKQNTEAFF
TRBV20-1	TRBJ2-5	CSARSGVRGKTQYF
TRBV6-5	TRBJ2-7	CASSSDWGSYEQYF
TRBV20-1	TRBJ2-4	CSAWTSKNIQYF
TRBV6-1	TRBJ1-5	CASSTGKAPQHF
TRBV27	TRBJ2-1	CASSSWISSYNEQFF
TRBV27	TRBJ1-2	CASSLSISRLGGYTF
TRBV7-2	TRBJ2-5	CASSTYQETQYF
TRBV6-5	TRBJ1-1	CASSYSMVQGAEAFF
TRBV6-1	TRBJ2-3	CASSPWLVGSTDTQYF
TRBV20-1	TRBJ2-1	CSARAVGDEQFF
TRBV20-1	TRBJ1-1	CSAIKGQMNTEAFF
TRBV6-2/TRBV6-3	TRBJ2-1	CASRRQGDEQFF
TRBV7-2	TRBJ2-3	CASSFQQGDTQYF
TRBV20-1	TRBJ1-5	CSARDYGVNQPQHF
TRBV5-4	TRBJ2-1	CASARAGARNEQFF
TRBV2	TRBJ1-2	CASSERGTVYGYTF
TRBV20-1	TRBJ2-7	CSARVAGVQRRYEQYF
TRBV6-5	TRBJ1-5	CASSYDPRDRQPQHF
TRBV20-1	TRBJ2-5	CSASPPTRVFGTQYF
TRBV2	TRBJ2-7	CASSVGQGLREQYF
TRBV11-3	TRBJ1-1	CASSPGPDTEAFF
TRBV7-2	TRBJ2-1	CASSSTRASQFF
TRBV5-4	TRBJ2-7	CASSLTSTYEQYF
TRBV19	TRBJ2-3	CASSGILSDTQYF
TRBV28	TRBJ2-2	CASGSTGELFF
TRBV7-9	TRBJ2-2	CASSYDRDRVMVRNTGELFF
TRBV19	TRBJ2-7	CASSIYGASYEQYF
TRBV10-3	TRBJ2-2	CAIRPLETGELFF